These 9 T cell receptor beta chains were sequenced from one sample in a study of blood T cell dynamics during melanoma immunotherapy. Time point specified: pre-treatment baseline. Generated by immunoSEQ multiplex PCR, the TCRdb table keeps only in-frame clones and is missing some. The profile shows some 9,400 clones, around 86% of them singletons. The material sequenced was blood, taken from a patient treated with checkpoint blockade. The receptors shown here come from a human donor with melanoma.

The rearrangement links TRBV11-2 to TRBJ2-7; TRBD1 agrees at 10 bases. V gave up 3 bases and J gave up 2 bases; unmatched junction bases: 1. This CDR3 has 14 residues. CDR1 is SGHAT, CDR2 FQNNGV, per germline. The CDR3 DNA reads TGTGCCAGCAGCTTGGGACAGGGGACCTACGAGCAGTACTTC. Translating it yields CASSLGQGTYEQYF.

The chain recombines TRBV2 with TRBJ2-2; 7 bases agree with TRBD1. The J segment lost 0 bases and the V segment lost 6 bases, leaving 4 bases of the junction unmatched. The CDR3 extends over 15 amino acids. CDR1 is SNHLY, CDR2 FYNNEI, per germline. In nucleotides, the CDR3 is TGTGCCAGCAGGGGTGACAGGGCGAACACCGGGGAGCTGTTTTTT. It yields the protein CASRGDRANTGELFF.

The V gene is TRBV18, the J gene TRBJ2-1, with 8 bases matching TRBD2. Germline values: CDR1 KGHSH, CDR2 LQKENI. With 2 bases clipped from V and 2 bases from J, the junction kept 2 bases outside the gene matches. The CDR3 is 15 amino acids. CDR3 loop: CASSPLRGAYNEQFF. For the CDR3, the DNA is TGTGCCAGCTCACCATTGCGGGGGGCCTACAATGAGCAGTTCTTC.

The V and J genes are TRBV9 and TRBJ2-7; TRBD1 matches 8 bases. V dropped 0 bases and J dropped 6; count of bases not matched to a gene: 11. This CDR3 comprises 16 residues. In germline, CDR1 is SGDLS, CDR2 YYNGEE. The CDR3 spells CASSVGGRDRFSEQYF. The CDR3 DNA sequence: TGTGCCAGCAGCGTAGGGGGAAGGGACAGGTTCAGCGAGCAGTACTTC.

In its sample, this clone was seen a few times. The gene calls are TRBV5-8 and TRBJ2-1, with D possibly being TRBD1 (5 bases). CDR3 length: 13 residues. The V gene lost 4 bases and the J gene lost 7 bases, with 12 bases spanning the gap. Per the germline V gene, CDR1 is SGHTS and CDR2 is YDEGEE. The CDR3 sequence: CASSMKGANEQFF. In DNA, the CDR3 is TGTGCCAGCAGCATGAAAGGGGCTAATGAGCAGTTCTTC.

This rearrangement joins TRBV11-2 to TRBJ2-5; a possible D gene is TRBD1 (5 bases). The germline CDR1 and CDR2 sequences are SGHAT and FQNNGV. V was cut by 2 bases and J by 5 bases, with 9 bases left in between. The CDR3 consists of 13 residues. The CDR3 spells CASSLQGRETQYF. The CDR3 bases are TGTGCCAGCAGCTTACAGGGTAGGGAGACCCAGTACTTC.

This clone was seen just once. The V gene is TRBV18, the J gene TRBJ2-2; D is uncertain. Germline CDR1 is KGHSH and CDR2 is LQKENI. Trimming removed 1 base at V and 7 bases at J, with 4 bases between. CDR3 size: 12 residues. The CDR3 nucleotides are TGTGCCAGCTCACCACTTAACGGGGAGCTGTTTTTT. Its protein is CASSPLNGELFF.

This clone was picked up a small number of times. V and J are TRBV7-3 and TRBJ2-3; 8 positions match TRBD2. V lost 2 bases and J lost 0; bases outside the gene matches: 10. In germline, CDR1 is SGHTA, CDR2 FQGTGA. The CDR3 consists of 18 residues. The DNA for the CDR3 is TGTGCCAGCAGCTTAGGCGGGTTTAGCGGGACTAGCACAGATACGCAGTATTTT. Translation gives CASSLGGFSGTSTDTQYF. The variable domain in full, with the rest retrieved from reference TRBV7-3 and TRBJ2-3, is GAGVSQTPSNKVTEKGKYVELRCDPISGHTALYWYRQSLGQGPEFLIYFQGTGAADDSGLPNDRFFAVRPEGSVSTLKIQRTERGDSAVYLCASSLGGFSGTSTDTQYFGPGTRLTVL.

This chain uses TRBV7-2 with TRBJ1-5; D call uncertain. The germline V gene has CDR1 SGHTA and CDR2 FQGNSA. The length of the CDR3 is 15 residues. Trimming shortened V by 1 base and J by 0 bases, and 7 bases separated the two germline ends. The CDR3 DNA sequence: TGTGCCAGCAGCTTAGGGGAGCATAGCAATCAGCCCCAGCATTTT. This codes for CASSLGEHSNQPQHF.